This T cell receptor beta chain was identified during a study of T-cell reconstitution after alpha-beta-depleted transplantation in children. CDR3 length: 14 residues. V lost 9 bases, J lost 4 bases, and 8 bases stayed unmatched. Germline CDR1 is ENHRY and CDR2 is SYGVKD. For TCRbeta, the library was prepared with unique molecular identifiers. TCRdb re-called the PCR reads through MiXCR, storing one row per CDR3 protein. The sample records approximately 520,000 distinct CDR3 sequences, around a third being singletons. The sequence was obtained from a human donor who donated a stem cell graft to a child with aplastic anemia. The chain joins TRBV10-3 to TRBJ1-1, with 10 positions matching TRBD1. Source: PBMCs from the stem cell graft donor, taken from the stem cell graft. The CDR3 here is CAIKDRGGATEAFF. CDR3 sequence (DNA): TGTGCCATAAAGGACAGGGGGGGGGCCACTGAAGCTTTCTTT.